What follows are 8 T cell receptor beta chains derived from one specimen sequenced in a study of OX40 agonist ivuxolimab in advanced cancers. Here immunoSEQ multiplex PCR was the method, and the copy in TCRdb shows in-frame clones only, minus some. This sample carries 91,000 or so clones, under 90% of them seen once, and the ten largest clones take around 2%. Sequences were derived from CD4+ or CD8+ T cells sorted from blood, sampled in a trial of the OX40 agonist ivuxolimab. The receptors were sampled from an adult with an advanced solid tumor such as melanoma, head and neck, liver or kidney cancer.

The genes are TRBV9 and TRBJ1-3; D is undetermined. Germline assignment: CDR1 SGDLS and CDR2 YYNGEE. Trimming removed 0 bases from V and 1 base from J, with 5 bases in between. The CDR3 extends over 14 amino acids. The CDR3 region has the DNA TGTGCCAGCAGCGTAGTAGGTTCTGGAAACACCATATATTTT. Translating gives CASSVVGSGNTIYF.

V and J are TRBV28 and TRBJ2-7, with TRBD2 matching over 9 bases. The germline V gene encodes CDR1 MDHEN and CDR2 SYDVKM. The CDR3 contains 14 residues. V lost 7 bases and J lost 2; bases outside the gene matches: 6. CDR3 residues: CASMTSGGTYEQYF. The CDR3 coding sequence is TGTGCCAGCATGACTAGCGGTGGGACCTACGAGCAGTACTTC.

The chain carries TRBV5-1 and TRBJ1-1; no reliable D call. V gave up 0 bases and J gave up 1 base, with 13 bases separating them. This CDR3 spans 16 amino acids. CDR1 and CDR2 from the germline V gene are SGHRS and YFSETQ. Here the CDR3 reads CASSLAGSLKNTEAFF. The CDR3, as DNA: TGCGCCAGCAGCTTGGCCGGCAGCCTTAAGAACACTGAAGCTTTCTTT.

The CDR3 DNA is TGTGCCAGTAGGGTTCTGGGGGCCAACGTCCTGACTTTC. As protein: CASRVLGANVLTF. The rearrangement uses TRBV19 and TRBJ2-6; D remains unclear. The CDR3 loop spans 13 amino acids. The V gene lost 6 bases and the J gene lost 4 bases, with 7 bases spanning the gap. CDR1 LNHDA and CDR2 SQIVND come from the germline V gene (reference sequence).

The CDR3 bases are TGTGCCAGCGGGCGGGATTCGACAGATACGCAGTATTTT. Translation gives CASGRDSTDTQYF. The genes are TRBV5-4 and TRBJ2-3; a possible D gene is TRBD2 (6 bases). Germline CDR1 is SGHNT and CDR2 is YYREEE (reference sequence). V lost 7 bases and J 3 bases, leaving 12 bases between the germline ends. The CDR3 spans 13 residues.

The CDR3 here is CASSAGAYASYNEQFF. CDR3 DNA: TGCGCCAGCAGCGCGGGGGCGTACGCCTCCTACAATGAGCAGTTCTTC. The chain couples TRBV5-1 to TRBJ2-1, with a weak D call TRBD2 (7 bases). V was pared by 4 bases and J by 0 bases, with 14 bases between. CDR3 length: 16 residues. In germline, CDR1 is SGHRS, CDR2 YFSETQ.

The V and J genes are TRBV19 and TRBJ1-5; 9 bases are a match to TRBD1. J gave up 0 bases and V 7 bases, and 4 bases lay outside the gene matches. Germline V gene data show CDR1 as LNHDA and CDR2 as SQIVND (reference sequence). The CDR3 spans 15 residues. The CDR3 region is CASTGQGVSNQPQHF. The CDR3 DNA reads TGTGCCAGTACGGGACAGGGTGTTAGCAATCAGCCCCAGCATTTT.

This chain uses TRBV5-6 with TRBJ2-5; 13 bases align to TRBD2. The germline CDR1 and CDR2 sequences are SGHDT and YYEEEE. The CDR3 has 15 residues. V lost 0 bases to trimming and J lost 5 bases; unmatched junction nucleotides: 1. The CDR3 DNA reads as TGTGCCAGCAGCTTGGGGACTAGCGGGAGTGAGACCCAGTACTTC. Encoded protein: CASSLGTSGSETQYF.